These 25 T cell receptor beta chains originate from one sample sequenced in a study of human T cells and chemical hapten exposure. Time point described: patch test 1, 2 weeks after DPC sensitization. The treatment is: therapeutic diphenylcyclopropenone sensitization with weekly scalp DPC. TCRdb independently ran MiXCR on the RACE reads; one entry per CDR3 protein. Of about 380,000 distinct CDR3 sequences detected, 4.8% appear once; the ten largest clones hold about 2.2%. The specimen comprised whole blood, sampled in connection with sensitization to the hapten diphenylcyclopropenone (DPC). All receptors derive from a woman between 45 and 65 years old with alopecia areata. Some clones in this sample may be carry-over from other donors' samples.

This clonotype appeared once. The V call is TRBV6-5, the J call TRBJ2-7; 10 bases are shared with TRBD1. V shed 2 bases, J shed 7 bases, and the junction held 5 bases outside the gene matches. In germline, CDR1 is MNHEY, CDR2 SVGAGI. The CDR3 runs to 14 residues. CDR3 DNA: TGTGCCAGCAGTTACACCGGGACAGGGGAAGAGCAGTACTTC. Residues: CASSYTGTGEEQYF.

This clonotype was seen at least ten times. The chain couples TRBV6-5 to TRBJ1-2; D might be TRBD1 (5 bases). Trimming took 0 bases from V and 7 from J, leaving 12 bases between them. Per the germline V gene, CDR1 is MNHEY and CDR2 is SVGAGI. The CDR3 runs 14 residues. The CDR3 is CASSYSNQGGGYTF. CDR3 in DNA: TGTGCCAGCAGTTACTCGAATCAGGGAGGTGGCTACACCTTC.

This clonotype was detected ten times or more. The J gene is TRBJ1-2, the V gene TRBV9; D unresolved. Trimming took off 0 bases at V and 2 bases at J, with 14 bases between the two ends. In germline, CDR1 is SGDLS, CDR2 YYNGEE. The CDR3 covers 16 residues. The CDR3 nucleotides are TGTGCCAGCAGCGTAGGGCCCGGACGGCGAAACTATGGCTACACCTTC. Its protein product is CASSVGPGRRNYGYTF. Together with reference TRBV9 and TRBJ1-2, the CDR3 gives the full variable domain: DSGVTQTPKHLITATGQRVTLRCSPRSGDLSVYWYQQSLDQGLQFLIQYYNGEERAKGNILERFSAQQFPDLHSELNLSSLELGDSALYFCASSVGPGRRNYGYTFGSGTRLTVV.

This rearrangement joins TRBV6-5 to TRBJ2-6; TRBD2 aligns across 11 bases. The CDR3 loop spans 18 amino acids. Trimming cost V 0 bases and J 2 bases; bases outside gene matches: 3. Germline V gives CDR1 MNHEY, CDR2 SVGAGI. Here the CDR3 reads CASSYSGTSGAGANVLTF. DNA of the CDR3: TGTGCCAGCAGTTACTCCGGGACTAGCGGAGCTGGGGCCAACGTCCTGACTTTC.

This clonotype was found a few times. Here the CDR3 reads CASSLAPSGNYNEQFF. CDR3 nucleotides: TGTGCCAGCAGCTTAGCTCCTAGCGGGAACTACAATGAGCAGTTCTTC. The J gene is TRBJ2-1, the V gene TRBV7-2, with 9 bases fitting TRBD2. This CDR3 is built from 16 residues. CDR1 and CDR2 from the germline V gene are SGHTA and FQGNSA. The ends lost 0 bases at V and 3 bases at J; junction bases unmatched: 3.

There are a few counts of this clonotype. V usage is TRBV28 and J usage is TRBJ2-7; possibly TRBD2 for D (6 bases). Looked up from germline, CDR1 is MDHEN and CDR2 is SYDVKM. CDR3 size: 11 residues. V shed 6 bases and J shed 10 bases, with 13 bases lying between them. The CDR3 coding sequence is TGTGCCAGCAGGAGGGGAGGCCTTCAGTACTTC. The encoded protein is CASRRGGLQYF.

This clonotype was counted at least ten times. The genes are TRBV6-5 and TRBJ2-5, with D perhaps matching TRBD1 (5 bases). The germline V gene has CDR1 MNHEY and CDR2 SVGAGI. This CDR3 region has 11 residues. V lost 4 bases, J lost 7 bases, and 7 bases lay in between. The CDR3 loop reads CASSLGATQYF. CDR3 nucleotides: TGTGCCAGCAGTTTAGGGGCGACCCAGTACTTC.

This clonotype has a count of ten or more. This chain uses TRBV20-1 with TRBJ2-3; 8 bases map to TRBD2. CDR1 DFQATT and CDR2 SNEGSKA come from the germline V gene (reference sequence). Losses at the gene ends were 8 bases for V and 8 bases for J; bases not matched to a gene: 15. The CDR3 is 14 amino acids. CDR3 sequence reads: CSTRGSGAWGTQYF. The CDR3 nucleotides read TGCAGTACCCGGGGTAGCGGGGCCTGGGGTACGCAGTATTTT.

This clonotype showed up many times. This chain connects TRBV7-9 to TRBJ2-6; tentative D call: TRBD1 (6 bases). The V and J ends lost 7 bases and 4 bases respectively, with 17 bases between them. The CDR3 extends over 16 amino acids. Germline CDR1 and CDR2: SEHNR and FQNEAQ (reference sequence). CDR3 nucleotides: TGTGCCAGCAACGGTCCTGGGGGCGACGGGGCCAACGTCCTGACTTTC. This gives the protein CASNGPGGDGANVLTF.

This clonotype was seen ten or more times. V gene TRBV12-3 or TRBV12-4 combines with J gene TRBJ1-5; 9 nucleotides align to TRBD1. The CDR3 runs 15 residues. J lost 3 bases, V lost 5 bases, and 5 bases had no gene match. Here the CDR3 reads CASSRRDRDNQPQHF. DNA of the CDR3: TGTGCCAGCAGTCGCCGGGACAGGGACAATCAGCCCCAGCATTTT.

This clonotype was seen more than once but under ten times. The rearrangement joins TRBV5-1 to TRBJ2-3; the match to TRBD1 covers 7 bases. Germline V gene lookup returns CDR1 SGHRS and CDR2 YFSETQ. V trimming: 7 bases; J trimming: 6 bases; junction bases outside the gene matches: 11. CDR3 size: 14 residues. The CDR3 nucleotides read TGCGCCAGCCGCACCGGGACAGCTAAGGATACGCAGTATTTT. As protein: CASRTGTAKDTQYF.

This clonotype was counted ten times or more. V and J are TRBV6-5 and TRBJ2-5, with 8 bases aligning to TRBD2. Germline V gene data show CDR1 as MNHEY and CDR2 as SVGAGI. Trimming removed 2 bases from V and 5 bases from J; junction bases left unmatched: 4. The CDR3 length is 14 residues. The CDR3 DNA is TGTGCCAGCAGTTACACGGGACTAGGGGAGACCCAGTACTTC. It translates to CASSYTGLGETQYF.

This sequence joins TRBV3-1 and TRBJ2-3; D might be TRBD1 (5 bases). Germline V gene lookup returns CDR1 LGHDT and CDR2 YNNKEL (reference sequence). V gave up 0 bases and J gave up 6 bases, with 16 bases separating them. The CDR3 length is 16 residues. The DNA of the CDR3 is TGTGCCAGCAGCCAAGATAGAGTCAGGGAAGCCGATACGCAGTATTTT. This gives the protein CASSQDRVREADTQYF.

This clonotype was counted only a few times. The chain employs TRBV6-5 and TRBJ2-2; 10 bases match TRBD2. The CDR3 length is 17 residues. V shed 7 bases and J 1 base; nucleotides not matched to a gene: 9. Germline values: CDR1 MNHEY, CDR2 SVGAGI. The CDR3 DNA sequence: TGTGCCAGCACCTCTACATGGACTAGCGGGAACACCGGGGAGCTGTTTTTT. Protein product: CASTSTWTSGNTGELFF.

This clonotype was observed at least ten times. V and J are TRBV29-1 and TRBJ2-4, with 7 bases aligning to TRBD2. The germline gives CDR1 SQVTM, CDR2 ANQGSEA. V lost 4 bases and J lost 2; bases outside the gene matches: 8. The CDR3 length is 15 residues. The CDR3 spells CSVVGPSGTKNIQYF. The CDR3 DNA sequence: TGCAGCGTTGTAGGGCCTAGCGGTACCAAAAACATTCAGTACTTC.

This clonotype was detected many times. This chain uses TRBV2 with TRBJ2-7; 7 bases are shared with TRBD1. The CDR3 extends over 15 amino acids. The germline gives CDR1 SNHLY, CDR2 FYNNEI. Losses at the gene ends were 5 bases for V and 4 bases for J; bases not matched to a gene: 11. The CDR3 region has the DNA TGTGCCAGCAGTCCCGACAGGGTTTGGAGGTACGAGCAGTACTTC. Protein product: CASSPDRVWRYEQYF.

This clonotype was found a few times. CDR3 nucleotides: TGTGCCAGCAGCCCGAGACTCCTTCGGGAGACCCAGTACTTC. Translation: CASSPRLLRETQYF. The gene calls are TRBV7-8 and TRBJ2-5, with no clear D. CDR3 size: 14 residues. Germline-derived CDR1 and CDR2 are SGHVS and FQNEAQ. Trimming stripped 5 bases from V and 5 bases from J, with 15 bases between.

The chain links TRBV4-1 to TRBJ2-5; the D gene is possibly TRBD2 (5 bases). In germline, CDR1 is MGHRA, CDR2 YSYEKL. The CDR3 runs 16 residues. Between the trimmed V and J ends, which lost 1 base and 1 base, there was a span of 13 bases. In nucleotides, the CDR3 is TGCGCCAGCAGCCAAGGGGAGCCGGGTATCCAAGAGACCCAGTACTTC. Its protein is CASSQGEPGIQETQYF.

This clonotype showed up many times. The V call is TRBV9, the J call TRBJ1-5, with D perhaps TRBD1 (5 bases). CDR3 length: 15 residues. The germline V gene encodes CDR1 SGDLS and CDR2 YYNGEE. The ends were cut back, 2 bases at V and 3 bases at J, with 12 bases in the middle. DNA for the CDR3: TGTGCCAGCAGCGTCGGACAAGGCTCCAATCAGCCCCAGCATTTT. Its translation: CASSVGQGSNQPQHF.

A few counts support this clonotype. The chain combines TRBV29-1 with TRBJ2-3; either TRBD1 or TRBD2 may fit D (5 bases each). Germline V gene sequence: CDR1 SQVTM, CDR2 ANQGSEA. This CDR3 has 15 amino acids. Trimming left V 0 bases short and J 1 base short, with 11 bases between. The CDR3 coding sequence is TGCAGCGTTGAAGATGGGACCGTCCGCACAGATACGCAGTATTTT. It yields the protein CSVEDGTVRTDTQYF.

There are many counts of this clonotype. The chain links TRBV2 to TRBJ1-6; tentative D call: TRBD1 (6 bases). Germline assignment: CDR1 SNHLY and CDR2 FYNNEI. CDR3 length: 15 residues. Trimming shortened V by 6 bases and J by 0 bases, and 9 bases separated the two germline ends. The CDR3 DNA follows: TGTGCCAGCAGGGAGGACAGCTCCTATAATTCACCCCTCCACTTT. It is translated as CASREDSSYNSPLHF.

The chain carries TRBV3-1 and TRBJ2-6; maybe TRBD2 (5 bases). Between the trimmed V and J ends, which lost 2 bases and 2 bases, there was a span of 13 bases. Germline CDR1 is LGHDT and CDR2 is YNNKEL (reference sequence). The CDR3 covers 17 residues. The CDR3 spells CASSQRSTRAGANVLTF. The CDR3 nucleotides are TGTGCCAGCAGCCAAAGGAGTACGAGGGCTGGGGCCAACGTCCTGACTTTC.

This clonotype was seen at least ten times. J is TRBJ2-2 and V is TRBV7-9; D is tentatively TRBD1 or TRBD2 (5 bases each). This CDR3 is 13 amino acids long. Germline CDR1 is SEHNR and CDR2 is FQNEAQ (reference sequence). The ends were cut back, 5 bases at V and 8 bases at J, with 12 bases in the middle. The CDR3 here is CASSPSGRGELFF. The CDR3 region has the DNA TGTGCCAGCAGCCCCTCAGGGAGAGGGGAGCTGTTTTTT.

In this sample, this clonotype turned up many times. V is TRBV2 and J is TRBJ2-7; no firm D call. The CDR3 contains 12 residues. Germline CDR1 SNHLY, CDR2 FYNNEI. V was cut by 2 bases and J by 3 bases, with 5 bases left in between. CDR3 DNA sequence: TGTGCCAGCAGTGAATCAGTCTACGAGCAGTACTTC. Translation: CASSESVYEQYF.

In its sample, this clonotype was seen many times. The chain recombines TRBV7-8 with TRBJ2-3, with 8 bases matching TRBD1. V trimming: 0 bases; J trimming: 3 bases; junction bases outside the gene matches: 8. This CDR3 region has 17 residues. Germline V CDR1 and CDR2: SGHVS, FQNEAQ. The CDR3 region is CASSLALTGVGTDTQYF. Written as DNA, the CDR3 is TGTGCCAGCAGCTTAGCGCTGACAGGGGTAGGGACAGATACGCAGTATTTT.